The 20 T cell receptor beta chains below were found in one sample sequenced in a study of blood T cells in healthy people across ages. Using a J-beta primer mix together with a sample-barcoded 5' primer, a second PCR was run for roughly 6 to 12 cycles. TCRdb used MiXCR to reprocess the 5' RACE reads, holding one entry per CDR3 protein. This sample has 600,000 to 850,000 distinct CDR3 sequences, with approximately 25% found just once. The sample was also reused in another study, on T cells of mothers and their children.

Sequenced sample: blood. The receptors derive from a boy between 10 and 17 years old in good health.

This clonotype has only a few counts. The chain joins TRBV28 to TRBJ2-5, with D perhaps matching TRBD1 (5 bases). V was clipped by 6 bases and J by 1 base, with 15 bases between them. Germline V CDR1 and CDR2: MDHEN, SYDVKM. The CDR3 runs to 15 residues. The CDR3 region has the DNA TGTGCCAGCAGCGAGTGGGGCGGAGTCCAAGAGACCCAGTACTTC. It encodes CASSEWGGVQETQYF.

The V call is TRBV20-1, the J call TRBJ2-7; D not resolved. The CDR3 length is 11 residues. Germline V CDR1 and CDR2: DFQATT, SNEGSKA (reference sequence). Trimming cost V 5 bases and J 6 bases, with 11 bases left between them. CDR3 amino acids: CSAATSREQYF. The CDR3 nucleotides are TGCAGTGCTGCGACGTCCCGCGAGCAGTACTTC.

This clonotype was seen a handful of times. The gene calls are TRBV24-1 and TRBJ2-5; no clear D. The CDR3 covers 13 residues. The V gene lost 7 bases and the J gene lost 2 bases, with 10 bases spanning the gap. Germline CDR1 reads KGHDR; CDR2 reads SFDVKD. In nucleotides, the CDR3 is TGTGCCACCAGCCAAGGATTGCAAGAGACCCAGTACTTC. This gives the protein CATSQGLQETQYF.

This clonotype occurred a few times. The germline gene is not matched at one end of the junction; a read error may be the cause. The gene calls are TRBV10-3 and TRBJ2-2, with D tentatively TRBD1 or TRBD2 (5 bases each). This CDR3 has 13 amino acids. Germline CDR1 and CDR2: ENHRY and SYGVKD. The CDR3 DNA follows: TGTGCCTCCAACCGGGGCTCATCCGGGGAGCTGCTTTTT. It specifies CASNRGSSGELLF.

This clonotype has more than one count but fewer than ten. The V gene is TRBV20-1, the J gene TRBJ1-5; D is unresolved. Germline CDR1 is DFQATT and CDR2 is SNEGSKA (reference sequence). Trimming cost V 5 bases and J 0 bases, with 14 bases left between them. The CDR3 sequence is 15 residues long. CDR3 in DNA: TGCAGTGCTCTCCCCGGACGGAATAGCAATCAGCCCCAGCATTTT. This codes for CSALPGRNSNQPQHF.

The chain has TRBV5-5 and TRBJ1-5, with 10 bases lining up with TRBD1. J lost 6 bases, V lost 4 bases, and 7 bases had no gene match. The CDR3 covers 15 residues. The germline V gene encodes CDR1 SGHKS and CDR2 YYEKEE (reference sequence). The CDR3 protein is CASSLTGGSGQPQHF. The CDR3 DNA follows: TGTGCCAGCAGCCTGACAGGGGGCTCGGGTCAGCCCCAGCATTTT.

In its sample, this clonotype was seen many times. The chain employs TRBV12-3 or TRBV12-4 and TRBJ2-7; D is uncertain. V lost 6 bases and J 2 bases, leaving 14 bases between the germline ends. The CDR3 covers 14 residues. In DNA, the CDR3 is TGTGCCAGCAGCCTCGGAACAGCGACCTACGAGCAGTACTTC. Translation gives CASSLGTATYEQYF.

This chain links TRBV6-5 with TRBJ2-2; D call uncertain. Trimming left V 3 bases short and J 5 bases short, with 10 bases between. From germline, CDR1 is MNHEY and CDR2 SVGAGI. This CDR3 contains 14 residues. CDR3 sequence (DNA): TGTGCCAGCAGTTATGGTAGCCGGACCGGGGAGCTGTTTTTT. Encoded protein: CASSYGSRTGELFF.

The CDR3 sequence: CASRSGGEVETQYF. The CDR3 DNA sequence: TGTGCCAGCAGAAGCGGGGGGGAGGTAGAGACCCAGTACTTC. This chain links TRBV6-6 with TRBJ2-5, with 10 bases identical to TRBD2. This CDR3 has 14 residues. Germline V lookup: CDR1 MNHNY, CDR2 SVGAGI (reference sequence). The trim removed 6 bases at V and 4 bases at J, leaving 5 bases unmatched.

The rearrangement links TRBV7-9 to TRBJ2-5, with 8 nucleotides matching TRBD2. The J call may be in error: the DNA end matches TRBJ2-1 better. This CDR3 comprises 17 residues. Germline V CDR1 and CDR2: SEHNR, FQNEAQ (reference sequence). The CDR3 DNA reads TGTGCCAGCAGCTTCGAAACGGGGGGGCCGTCGGACGATGAGCAGTTCTTC. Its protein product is CASSFETGGPSDDEQFF.

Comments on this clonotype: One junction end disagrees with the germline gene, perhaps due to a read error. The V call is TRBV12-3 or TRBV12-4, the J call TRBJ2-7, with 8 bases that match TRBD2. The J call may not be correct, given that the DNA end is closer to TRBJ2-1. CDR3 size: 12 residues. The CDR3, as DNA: TGTGCCAGCAGGCGGGGGGACAATGGGCAGTTCTTC. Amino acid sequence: CASRRGDNGQFF.

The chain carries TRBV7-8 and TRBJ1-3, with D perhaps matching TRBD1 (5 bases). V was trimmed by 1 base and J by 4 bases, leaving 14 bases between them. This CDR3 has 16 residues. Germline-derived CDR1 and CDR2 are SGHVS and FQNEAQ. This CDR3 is CASSLVDTRSGNTIYF. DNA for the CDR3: TGTGCCAGCAGCTTAGTGGACACACGAAGCGGAAACACCATATATTTT.

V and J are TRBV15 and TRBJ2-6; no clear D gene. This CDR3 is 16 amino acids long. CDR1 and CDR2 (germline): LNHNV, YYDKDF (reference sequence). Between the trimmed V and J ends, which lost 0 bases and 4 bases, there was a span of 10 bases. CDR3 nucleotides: TGTGCCACCAGCAGAGATAGGCGTTTAGGGGCCAACGTCCTGACTTTC. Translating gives CATSRDRRLGANVLTF.

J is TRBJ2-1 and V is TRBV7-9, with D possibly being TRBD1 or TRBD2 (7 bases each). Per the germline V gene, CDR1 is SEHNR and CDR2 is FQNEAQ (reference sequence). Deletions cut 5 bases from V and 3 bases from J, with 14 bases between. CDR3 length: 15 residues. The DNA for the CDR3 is TGTGCCAGCAGCATCGGGGGGACAGACTACAATGAGCAGTTCTTC. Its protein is CASSIGGTDYNEQFF.

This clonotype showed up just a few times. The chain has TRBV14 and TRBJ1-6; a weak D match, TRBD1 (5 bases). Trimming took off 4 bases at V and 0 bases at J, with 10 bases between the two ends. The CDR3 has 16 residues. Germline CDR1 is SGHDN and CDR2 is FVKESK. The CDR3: CASSRSGGSYNSPLHF. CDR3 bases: TGTGCCAGCAGCCGGTCCGGGGGCTCCTATAATTCACCCCTCCACTTT.

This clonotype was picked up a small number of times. The DNA for the CDR3 is TGTGCCAGCAGCCGCCGGGACTCCTCAGTGGAGACCCAGTACTTC. Protein product: CASSRRDSSVETQYF. The chain links TRBV7-2 to TRBJ2-5; D is perhaps TRBD2 (6 bases). Per germline, CDR1 SGHTA and CDR2 FQGNSA. Trimming removed 5 bases from V and 5 bases from J, with 18 bases in between. This CDR3 spans 15 amino acids.

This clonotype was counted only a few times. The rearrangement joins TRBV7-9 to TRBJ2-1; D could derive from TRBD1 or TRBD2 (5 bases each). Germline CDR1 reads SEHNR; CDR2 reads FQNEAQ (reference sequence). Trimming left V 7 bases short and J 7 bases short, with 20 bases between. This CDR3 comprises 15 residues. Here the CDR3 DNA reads TGTGCCAGCACCGGAAGGCTCGGGACCAGAAATGAGCAGTTCTTC. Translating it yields CASTGRLGTRNEQFF.

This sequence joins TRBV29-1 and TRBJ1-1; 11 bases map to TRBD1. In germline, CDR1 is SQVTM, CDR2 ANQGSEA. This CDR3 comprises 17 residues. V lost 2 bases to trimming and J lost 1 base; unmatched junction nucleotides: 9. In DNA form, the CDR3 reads TGCAGCGTTGAAAACCGGGACAGGGGGGTAAAGAACACTGAAGCTTTCTTT. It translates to CSVENRDRGVKNTEAFF.

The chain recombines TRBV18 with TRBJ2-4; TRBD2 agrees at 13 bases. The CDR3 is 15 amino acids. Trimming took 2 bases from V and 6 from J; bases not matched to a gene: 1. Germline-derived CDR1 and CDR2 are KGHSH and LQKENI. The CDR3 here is CASSPRTSGGNIQYF. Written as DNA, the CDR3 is TGTGCCAGCTCACCAAGGACTAGCGGGGGAAACATTCAGTACTTC.

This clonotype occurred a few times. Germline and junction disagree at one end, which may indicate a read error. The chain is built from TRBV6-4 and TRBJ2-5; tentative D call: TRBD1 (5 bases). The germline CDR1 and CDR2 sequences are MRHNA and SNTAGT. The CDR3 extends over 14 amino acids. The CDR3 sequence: CASSDTGFQGTQYF. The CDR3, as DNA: TGTGCCAGCAGTGACACAGGATTTCAAGGGACCCAGTACTTC.